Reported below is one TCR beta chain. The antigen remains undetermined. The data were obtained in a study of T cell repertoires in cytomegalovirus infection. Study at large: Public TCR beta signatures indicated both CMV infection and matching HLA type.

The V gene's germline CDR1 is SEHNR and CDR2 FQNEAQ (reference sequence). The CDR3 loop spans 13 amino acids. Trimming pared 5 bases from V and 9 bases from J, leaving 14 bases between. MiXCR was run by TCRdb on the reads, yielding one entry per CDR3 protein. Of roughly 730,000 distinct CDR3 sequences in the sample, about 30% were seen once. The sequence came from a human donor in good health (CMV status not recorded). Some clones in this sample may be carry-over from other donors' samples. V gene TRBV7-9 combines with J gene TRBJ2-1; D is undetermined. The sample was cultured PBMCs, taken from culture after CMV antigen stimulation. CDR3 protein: CASSARATGEQFF. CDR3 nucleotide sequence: TGTGCCAGCAGCGCCCGGGCGACGGGTGAGCAGTTCTTC.